The clone carrying this T cell receptor beta chain was seen only once. The CDR3 is 14 residues long. V gave up 9 bases and J gave up 1 base, with 16 bases separating them. The germline gives CDR1 SGHDT, CDR2 YYEEEE. The data belong to a study of T cell changes during pregnancy in multiple sclerosis. Some clones are missing from TCRdb's copy, which holds only in-frame ones; the method was immunoSEQ multiplex PCR. The data hold roughly 42,000 clones, with roughly 90% observed a single time. The chain carries TRBV5-6 and TRBJ1-1; D gene unclear. The sample was CD4+ T cells from peripheral blood mononuclear cells, taken in the second trimester of pregnancy. The TCR sequence derives from a female donor with multiple sclerosis, enrolled in a pregnancy study. The CDR3 spells CATKPEVRNTEAFF. DNA of the CDR3: TGTGCCACCAAGCCAGAGGTGAGGAACACTGAAGCTTTCTTT.